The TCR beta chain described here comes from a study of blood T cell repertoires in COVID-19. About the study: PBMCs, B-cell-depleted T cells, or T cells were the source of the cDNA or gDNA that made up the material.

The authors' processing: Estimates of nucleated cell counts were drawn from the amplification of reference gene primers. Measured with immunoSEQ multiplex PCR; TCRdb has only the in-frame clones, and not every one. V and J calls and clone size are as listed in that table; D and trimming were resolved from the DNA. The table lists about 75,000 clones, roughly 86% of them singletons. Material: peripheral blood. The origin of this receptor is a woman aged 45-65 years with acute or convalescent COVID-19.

CDR3: CATAGGADQPQHF. CDR3 coding DNA: TGTGCCACCGCAGGGGGCGCGGATCAGCCCCAGCATTTT. The chain carries TRBV19 and TRBJ1-5; the match to TRBD1 covers 8 bases. Germline V gives CDR1 LNHDA, CDR2 SQIVND (reference sequence). Trimming took 10 bases from V and 5 from J; bases not matched to a gene: 7. The CDR3 loop spans 13 amino acids.